These T cell receptor beta chains were read from a single sample in a study of blood T cell repertoires in COVID-19. Generated by immunoSEQ multiplex PCR, the TCRdb table keeps only in-frame clones and is missing some. The table shows about 62,000 clones, with around 89% occurring only once. The material sequenced was peripheral blood. The receptors shown here come from a human donor in a cohort sampled during active COVID-19. CDR3s include the opening cysteine and the closing phenylalanine or tryptophan. Fields, in order: clone size, J gene, D gene, V gene, CDR3 DNA, CDR3 protein. The D gene is left open where the match is weak. Clone sizes are given selectively: once, few, many, or a class where the clone is expanded.

size: NA
J: TRBJ2-2
D: TRBD1
V: TRBV29-1
DNA: TGCAGCGTTGGAGGAAAGGACAGGGGCCCCGGGGAGCTGTTTTTT
CDR3: CSVGGKDRGPGELFF

size: NA
J: TRBJ1-6
D: NA
V: TRBV19
DNA: TGTGCCAGTAGTCCAGGACAGATACTCAATTCACCCCTCCACTTT
CDR3: CASSPGQILNSPLHF

size: NA
J: TRBJ2-1
D: NA
V: TRBV29-1
DNA: TGCAGCGTCAAAAGGGACTTAACAGCCTACAATGAGCAGTTCTTC
CDR3: CSVKRDLTAYNEQFF

size: NA
J: TRBJ2-5
D: NA
V: TRBV7-9
DNA: TGTGCCAGCAGCTTAGCCCGTAACTCACCCCAAGAGACCCAGTACTTC
CDR3: CASSLARNSPQETQYF

size: once
J: TRBJ1-2
D: TRBD1
V: TRBV4-1
DNA: TGCGCCAGCAGCCAAGTAATAGGGACAGGGGGCAACTATGGCTACACCTTC
CDR3: CASSQVIGTGGNYGYTF

size: NA
J: TRBJ2-7
D: NA
V: TRBV3-1/TRBV3-2
DNA: TGTGCCAGCAGCCAACCACTAGGGGGGGGCGGCTGCGAGCAGTACTTC
CDR3: CASSQPLGGGGCEQYF

size: NA
J: TRBJ2-7
D: TRBD2
V: TRBV18
DNA: TGTGCCAGCTCACCCGAGGGAGGACTAGCGGAGTCCTACGAGCAGTACTTC
CDR3: CASSPEGGLAESYEQYF

size: NA
J: TRBJ2-5
D: TRBD2
V: TRBV7-6
DNA: TGTGCCAGCAGCTTAAGGCGGGGGGGGGCCAACCCTCAAGAGACCCAGTACTTC
CDR3: CASSLRRGGANPQETQYF

size: NA
J: TRBJ2-3
D: TRBD1
V: TRBV6-4
DNA: TGTGCCAGCAGTGACTCAGGGGGCGCAGATACGCAGTATTTT
CDR3: CASSDSGGADTQYF

size: NA
J: TRBJ1-4
D: TRBD1
V: TRBV6-6
DNA: TGTGCCATCTCTCGGGACAGGGGAGGAAAACTGTTTTTT
CDR3: CAISRDRGGKLFF

size: NA
J: TRBJ1-1
D: NA
V: TRBV4-3
DNA: TGCGCCAGCAGCCAAGAAAAAGAGGGGGTAATGGCTGAAGCTTTCTTT
CDR3: CASSQEKEGVMAEAFF

size: NA
J: TRBJ1-6
D: TRBD1
V: TRBV27
DNA: TGTGCCAGCAGACGTAAGACAGGGGGCTATAATTCACCCCTCCACTTT
CDR3: CASRRKTGGYNSPLHF

size: once
J: TRBJ1-6
D: NA
V: TRBV30
DNA: TGTGCCTGGCCCAGGGGTAACTTGAGCTCCTATAATTCACCCCTCCACTTT
CDR3: CAWPRGNLSSYNSPLHF

size: NA
J: TRBJ1-4
D: NA
V: TRBV28
DNA: TGTGCCAGCAGTTTCGGGCAGGGCGAAAAACTGTTTTTT
CDR3: CASSFGQGEKLFF

size: NA
J: TRBJ2-1
D: TRBD2
V: TRBV30
DNA: TGTGCCTGGAGGGACCCGACTAGCGGGGGGAACACCTACAATGAGCAGTTCTTC
CDR3: CAWRDPTSGGNTYNEQFF

size: NA
J: TRBJ2-7
D: NA
V: TRBV21-1
DNA: TGTGCCAGAGAACCTCCCCAAAACCGGGACAGGAAGCACCCGGACCTCTACGAGCAGTACTTC
CDR3: CAREPPQNRDRKHPDLYEQYF

size: once
J: TRBJ1-5
D: NA
V: TRBV7-5
DNA: TGTGTCAGAAGCTTGACACAGGGGCTTAGCAATCAGCCCCAGCATTTT
CDR3: CVRSLTQGLSNQPQHF

size: NA
J: TRBJ2-7
D: TRBD2
V: TRBV7-8
DNA: TGTGCCAGCAGCGTCACTAGCGGGGCCTACGAGCAGTACTTC
CDR3: CASSVTSGAYEQYF

size: NA
J: TRBJ2-7
D: TRBD2
V: TRBV6-2/TRBV6-3
DNA: TGTGCCAGCAGTAACCCGATGGAAGCGGGAGACAGGTACGAGCAGTACTTC
CDR3: CASSNPMEAGDRYEQYF

size: NA
J: TRBJ1-2
D: TRBD1
V: TRBV6-5
DNA: TGTGCCAGCCGGACAGGGTGGGATGGCTACACCTTC
CDR3: CASRTGWDGYTF

size: NA
J: TRBJ2-7
D: TRBD2
V: TRBV2
DNA: TGTGCCAGCAGCTCAGCGGGGGGCCCCTACGAGCAGTACTTC
CDR3: CASSSAGGPYEQYF

size: NA
J: TRBJ1-1
D: TRBD1
V: TRBV12-3/TRBV12-4
DNA: TGTGCCAGCGGGGGACAGCTAGACGAAGCTTTCTTT
CDR3: CASGGQLDEAFF

size: NA
J: TRBJ1-6
D: NA
V: TRBV28
DNA: TGTGCCAGCAGTAACCTTCCGGGAGGTAATTCACCCCTCCACTTT
CDR3: CASSNLPGGNSPLHF

size: NA
J: TRBJ2-3
D: TRBD2
V: TRBV2
DNA: TGTGCCAGCAGCGGGGAGGGTAGCACAGATACGCAGTATTTT
CDR3: CASSGEGSTDTQYF

size: NA
J: TRBJ2-7
D: NA
V: TRBV9
DNA: TGTGCCGGCAGCGCGGACATTCTCACGGGGCAGTACTTC
CDR3: CAGSADILTGQYF

size: few
J: TRBJ2-7
D: TRBD2
V: TRBV9
DNA: TGTGCCAGCAGCGCAGCTAGCGGAGGCTACGAGCAGTACTTC
CDR3: CASSAASGGYEQYF

size: NA
J: TRBJ2-1
D: NA
V: TRBV5-1
DNA: TGCGCCAGCAGCTCGGATAGCAGGGTCTACAATGAGCAGTTCTTC
CDR3: CASSSDSRVYNEQFF

size: once
J: TRBJ1-1
D: TRBD1
V: TRBV12-3/TRBV12-4
DNA: TGTGCCAGCAGCCCGGGACAGGGAGTTGAAGCTTTCTTT
CDR3: CASSPGQGVEAFF

size: NA
J: TRBJ1-1
D: NA
V: TRBV28
DNA: TGTGCCAGCAGTTCCCCGATCCTAGGGGAAAACACTGAAGCTTTCTTT
CDR3: CASSSPILGENTEAFF

size: NA
J: TRBJ1-1
D: TRBD1
V: TRBV27
DNA: TGTGCCAGCAGTTTGACAGGGGTTGCTGAAGCTTTCTTT
CDR3: CASSLTGVAEAFF

size: NA
J: TRBJ1-2
D: NA
V: TRBV29-1
DNA: TGCAGCGTCCGAAGACAGAACTATGGCTACACCTTC
CDR3: CSVRRQNYGYTF

size: NA
J: TRBJ2-7
D: NA
V: TRBV10-3
DNA: TGTGCCATCGGAATGGACAGAACCTACGAGCAGTACTTC
CDR3: CAIGMDRTYEQYF

size: NA
J: TRBJ2-1
D: TRBD2
V: TRBV6-2/TRBV6-3
DNA: TGTGCCAGCAGTGATACGGGACTAGACGGTGAGCAGTTCTTC
CDR3: CASSDTGLDGEQFF